The source of this T cell receptor beta chain is a study of tumor-infiltrating lymphocytes in primary liver carcinoma. Study-level findings and limits: Tumor tissue displayed a significantly greater top-250-clone fraction than blood (p = 0.039).

The CDR3 covers 14 residues. Points on this clonotype: Its antigen is unknown. This sequence may be a read error, since a much larger clone differs from it by one base.

TCR beta cDNA came from around 0.5 ug total RNA, primed with a constant-region primer. Library construction for TCR beta comprised three nested multiplex PCR rounds performed with slightly modified ARM-PCR. Each of the first two PCR rounds ran about 9 cycles with TRBV1-TRBV30 forward and C-beta reverse primers. TCRdb ran MiXCR on the multiplex PCR reads and lists one entry per CDR3 protein. The top ten hold about 18% of the sample, which has hundreds of thousands of distinct CDR3 sequences, 45% to 70% seen once. The blood RNA (from unsorted whole blood) was obtained, and germline DNA was also extracted.

The V gene is TRBV12-3 or TRBV12-4, the J gene TRBJ1-5; TRBD1 might be the D (6 bases). Material for sequencing was peripheral blood. This sequence originates from a woman in her thirties with primary liver carcinoma and hepatitis B virus infection. The CDR3 is CVSSFRGSRQPQHF. The CDR3 DNA follows: TGTGTCAGCAGTTTCAGGGGCAGCAGACAGCCCCAGCATTTT.